This TCR beta chain derives from a study of blood T cell repertoires in COVID-19. CDR1 and CDR2 from the germline V gene are LGHNA and YSLEER. There are 17 residues in the CDR3. V was clipped by 0 bases and J by 5 bases; unmatched bases: 11. The method was immunoSEQ multiplex PCR; TCRdb's version includes in-frame clones alone and lacks a portion of them. The sample lists around 76,000 clones, around 80% occurring once. The chain employs TRBV4-3 and TRBJ2-7, with TRBD2 identical over 9 bases. The origin of this receptor is a man aged 50 to 60 with COVID-19, enrolled during active disease. The sample consisted of peripheral blood. The CDR3 here is CASSQDILGLAGDEQYF. In nucleotides, the CDR3 is TGCGCCAGCAGCCAAGATATTCTTGGATTAGCGGGAGACGAGCAGTACTTC.